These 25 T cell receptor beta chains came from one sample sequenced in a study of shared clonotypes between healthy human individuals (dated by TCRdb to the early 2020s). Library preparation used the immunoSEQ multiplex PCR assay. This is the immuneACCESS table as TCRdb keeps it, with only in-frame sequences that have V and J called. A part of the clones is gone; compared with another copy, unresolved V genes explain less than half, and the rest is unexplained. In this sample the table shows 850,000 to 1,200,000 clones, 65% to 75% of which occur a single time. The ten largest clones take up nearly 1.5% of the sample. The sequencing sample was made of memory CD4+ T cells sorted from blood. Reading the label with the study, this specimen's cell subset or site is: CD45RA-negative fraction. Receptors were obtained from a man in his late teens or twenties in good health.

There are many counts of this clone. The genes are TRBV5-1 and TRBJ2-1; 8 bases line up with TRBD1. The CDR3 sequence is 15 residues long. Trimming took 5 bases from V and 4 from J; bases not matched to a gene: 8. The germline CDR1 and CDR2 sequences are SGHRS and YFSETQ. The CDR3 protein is CASRSAGQGYNEQFF. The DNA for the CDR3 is TGCGCCAGCAGATCCGCCGGACAGGGATACAATGAGCAGTTCTTC.

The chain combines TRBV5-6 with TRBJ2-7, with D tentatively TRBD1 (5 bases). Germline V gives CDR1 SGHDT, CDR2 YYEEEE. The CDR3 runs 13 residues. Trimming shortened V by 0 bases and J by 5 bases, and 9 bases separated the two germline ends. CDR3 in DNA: TGTGCCAGCAGCTTGGACAGGTCCCACGAGCAGTACTTC. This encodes CASSLDRSHEQYF. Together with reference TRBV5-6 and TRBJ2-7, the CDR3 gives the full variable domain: DAGVTQSPTHLIKTRGQQVTLRCSPKSGHDTVSWYQQALGQGPQFIFQYYEEEERQRGNFPDRFSGHQFPNYSSELNVNALLLGDSALYLCASSLDRSHEQYFGPGTRLTVT.

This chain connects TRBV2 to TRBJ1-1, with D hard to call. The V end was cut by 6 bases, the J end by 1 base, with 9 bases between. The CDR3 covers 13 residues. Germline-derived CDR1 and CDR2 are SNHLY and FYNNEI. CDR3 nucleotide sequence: TGTGCCAGCAGAGACGACGGGAACACTGAAGCTTTCTTT. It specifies CASRDDGNTEAFF. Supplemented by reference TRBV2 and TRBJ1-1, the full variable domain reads EPEVTQTPSHQVTQMGQEVILRCVPISNHLYFYWYRQILGQKVEFLVSFYNNEISEKSEIFDDQFSVERPDGSNFTLKIRSTKLEDSAMYFCASRDDGNTEAFFGQGTRLTVV.

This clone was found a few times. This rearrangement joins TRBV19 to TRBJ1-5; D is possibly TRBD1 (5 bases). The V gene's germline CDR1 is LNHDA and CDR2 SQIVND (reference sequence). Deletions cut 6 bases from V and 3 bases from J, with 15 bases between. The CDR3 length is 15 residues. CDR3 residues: CASSYPGGTNQPQHF. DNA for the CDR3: TGTGCCAGTAGCTACCCTGGGGGGACCAATCAGCCCCAGCATTTT.

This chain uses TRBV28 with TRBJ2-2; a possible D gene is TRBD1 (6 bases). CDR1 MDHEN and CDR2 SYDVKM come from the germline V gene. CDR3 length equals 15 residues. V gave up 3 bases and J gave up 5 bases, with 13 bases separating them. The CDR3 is CASSFGRGGTGELFF. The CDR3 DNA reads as TGTGCCAGCAGTTTCGGCAGGGGTGGGACCGGGGAGCTGTTTTTT. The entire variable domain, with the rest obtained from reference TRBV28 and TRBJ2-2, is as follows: DVKVTQSSRYLVKRTGEKVFLECVQDMDHENMFWYRQDPGLGLRLIYFSYDVKMKEKGDIPEGYSVSREKKERFSLILESASTNQTSMYLCASSFGRGGTGELFFGEGSRLTVL.

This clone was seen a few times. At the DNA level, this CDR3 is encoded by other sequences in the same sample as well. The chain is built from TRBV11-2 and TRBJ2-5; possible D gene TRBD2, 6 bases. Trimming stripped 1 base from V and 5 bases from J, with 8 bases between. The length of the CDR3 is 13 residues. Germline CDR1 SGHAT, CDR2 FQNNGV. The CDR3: CASSLGGRETQYF. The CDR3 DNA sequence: TGTGCCAGCAGCTTAGGGGGGAGGGAGACCCAGTACTTC.

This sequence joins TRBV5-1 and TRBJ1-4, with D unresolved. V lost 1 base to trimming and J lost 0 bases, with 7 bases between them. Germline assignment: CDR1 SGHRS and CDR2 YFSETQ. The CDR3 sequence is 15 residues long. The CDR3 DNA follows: TGCGCCAGCAGCTTGAATGCGGCAACTAATGAAAAACTGTTTTTT. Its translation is CASSLNAATNEKLFF. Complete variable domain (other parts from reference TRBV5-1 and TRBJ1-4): KAGVTQTPRYLIKTRGQQVTLSCSPISGHRSVSWYQQTPGQGLQFLFEYFSETQRNKGNFPGRFSGRQFSNSRSEMNVSTLELGDSALYLCASSLNAATNEKLFFGSGTQLSVL.

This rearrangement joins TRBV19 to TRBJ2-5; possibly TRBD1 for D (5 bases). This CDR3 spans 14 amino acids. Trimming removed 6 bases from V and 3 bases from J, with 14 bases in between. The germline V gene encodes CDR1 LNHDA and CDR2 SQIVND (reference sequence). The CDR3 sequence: CASRGLGVEETQYF. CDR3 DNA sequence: TGTGCCAGTAGAGGGCTAGGGGTTGAAGAGACCCAGTACTTC.

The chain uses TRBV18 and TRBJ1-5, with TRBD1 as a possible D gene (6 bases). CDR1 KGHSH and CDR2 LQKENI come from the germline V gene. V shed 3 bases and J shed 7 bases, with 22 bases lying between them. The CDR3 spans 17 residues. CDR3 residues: CASSPLRGTGQGQPQHF. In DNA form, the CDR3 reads TGTGCCAGCTCACCGCTCAGGGGAACAGGTCAGGGACAGCCCCAGCATTTT.

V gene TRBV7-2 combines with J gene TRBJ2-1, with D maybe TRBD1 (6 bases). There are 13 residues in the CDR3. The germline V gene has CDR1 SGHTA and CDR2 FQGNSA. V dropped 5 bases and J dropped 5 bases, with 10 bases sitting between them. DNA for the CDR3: TGTGCCAGCAGCCCCCGACAGGACAATGAGCAGTTCTTC. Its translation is CASSPRQDNEQFF.

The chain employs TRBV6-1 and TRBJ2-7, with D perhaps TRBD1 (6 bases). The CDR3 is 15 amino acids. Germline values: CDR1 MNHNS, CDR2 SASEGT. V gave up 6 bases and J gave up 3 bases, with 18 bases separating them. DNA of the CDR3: TGTGCCAGCAGCGACAGGATTTACCCCATCTACGAGCAGTACTTC. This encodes CASSDRIYPIYEQYF.

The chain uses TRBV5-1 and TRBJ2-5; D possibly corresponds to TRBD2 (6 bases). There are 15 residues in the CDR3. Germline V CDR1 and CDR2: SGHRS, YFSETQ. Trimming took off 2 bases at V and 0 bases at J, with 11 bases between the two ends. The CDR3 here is CASSFRAGNQETQYF. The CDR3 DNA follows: TGCGCCAGCAGCTTTAGAGCGGGCAACCAAGAGACCCAGTACTTC.

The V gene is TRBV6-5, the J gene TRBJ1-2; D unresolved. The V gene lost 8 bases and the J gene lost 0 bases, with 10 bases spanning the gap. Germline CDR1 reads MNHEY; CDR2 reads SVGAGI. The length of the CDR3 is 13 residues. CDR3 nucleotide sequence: TGTGCCAGCCTAAACCCGACTAACTATGGCTACACCTTC. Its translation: CASLNPTNYGYTF.

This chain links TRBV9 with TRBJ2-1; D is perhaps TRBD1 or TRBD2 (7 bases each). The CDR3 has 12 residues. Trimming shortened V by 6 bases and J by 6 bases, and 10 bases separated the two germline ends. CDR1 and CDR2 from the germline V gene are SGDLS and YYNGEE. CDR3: CASTRGGNEQFF. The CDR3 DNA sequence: TGTGCCAGCACCAGGGGGGGCAATGAGCAGTTCTTC.

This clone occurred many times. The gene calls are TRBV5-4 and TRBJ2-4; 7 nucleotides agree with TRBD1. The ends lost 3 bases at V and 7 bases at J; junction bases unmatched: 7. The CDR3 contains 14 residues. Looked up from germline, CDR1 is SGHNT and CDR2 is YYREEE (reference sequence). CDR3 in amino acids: CASSSQGVINIQYF. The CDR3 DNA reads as TGTGCCAGCAGCTCCCAGGGGGTTATTAACATTCAGTACTTC.

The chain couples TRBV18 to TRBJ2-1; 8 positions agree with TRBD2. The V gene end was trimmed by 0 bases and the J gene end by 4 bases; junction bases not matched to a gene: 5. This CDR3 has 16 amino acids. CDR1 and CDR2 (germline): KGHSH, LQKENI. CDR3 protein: CASSPPGGGYYNEQFF. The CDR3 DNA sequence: TGTGCCAGCTCACCACCGGGCGGGGGGTATTACAATGAGCAGTTCTTC.

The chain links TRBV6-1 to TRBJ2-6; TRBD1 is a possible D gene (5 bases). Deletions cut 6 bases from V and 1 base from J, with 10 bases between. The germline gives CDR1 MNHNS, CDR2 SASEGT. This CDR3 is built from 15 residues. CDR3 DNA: TGTGCCAGCAGCCCTACAGGATCTGGGGCCAACGTCCTGACTTTC. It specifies CASSPTGSGANVLTF.

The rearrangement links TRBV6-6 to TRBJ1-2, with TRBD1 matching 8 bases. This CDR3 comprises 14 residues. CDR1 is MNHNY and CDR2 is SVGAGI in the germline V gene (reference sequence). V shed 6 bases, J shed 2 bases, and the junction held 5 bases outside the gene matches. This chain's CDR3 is CASRRDRPNYGYTF. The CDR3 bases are TGTGCCAGCAGAAGGGACAGGCCAAACTATGGCTACACCTTC.

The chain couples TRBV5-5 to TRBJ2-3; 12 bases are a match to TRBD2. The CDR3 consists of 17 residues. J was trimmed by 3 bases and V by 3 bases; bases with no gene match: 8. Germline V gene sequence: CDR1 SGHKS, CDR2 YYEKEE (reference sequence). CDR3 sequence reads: CASSSGLAGLKTDTQYF. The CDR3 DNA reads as TGTGCCAGCAGCTCCGGACTAGCGGGATTGAAGACAGATACGCAGTATTTT.

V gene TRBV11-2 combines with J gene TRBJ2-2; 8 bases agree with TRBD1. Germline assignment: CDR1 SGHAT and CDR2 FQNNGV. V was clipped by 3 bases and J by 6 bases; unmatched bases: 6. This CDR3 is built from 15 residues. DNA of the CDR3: TGTGCCAGCAGCTTCGGGGACAGGTCTGCCGGGGAGCTGTTTTTT. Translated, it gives CASSFGDRSAGELFF.

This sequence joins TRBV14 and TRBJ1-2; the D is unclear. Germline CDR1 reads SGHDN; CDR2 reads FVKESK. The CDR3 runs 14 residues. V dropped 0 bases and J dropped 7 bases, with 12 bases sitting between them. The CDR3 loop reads CASSQDVGLGGYTF. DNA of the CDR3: TGTGCCAGCAGCCAAGATGTCGGGTTAGGTGGCTACACCTTC.

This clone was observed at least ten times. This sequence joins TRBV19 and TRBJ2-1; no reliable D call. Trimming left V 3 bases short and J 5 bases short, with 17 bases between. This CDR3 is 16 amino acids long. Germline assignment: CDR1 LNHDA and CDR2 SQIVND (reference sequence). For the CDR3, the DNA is TGTGCCAGTAGTATTCCGGGCCGTTCTGGAAACAATGAGCAGTTCTTC. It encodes CASSIPGRSGNNEQFF.

DNA of the CDR3: TGTGCCAGCAGCTTAGATCGTGGGGGGGGCGAGCAGTACTTC. This codes for CASSLDRGGGEQYF. This chain connects TRBV11-2 to TRBJ2-7; 7 bases are shared with TRBD2. Germline values: CDR1 SGHAT, CDR2 FQNNGV. The length of the CDR3 is 14 residues. J was trimmed by 6 bases and V by 0 bases; bases with no gene match: 5. Filled out from reference TRBV11-2 and TRBJ2-7, the complete variable domain reads EAGVAQSPRYKIIEKRQSVAFWCNPISGHATLYWYQQILGQGPKLLIQFQNNGVVDDSQLPKDRFSAERLKGVDSTLKIQPAKLEDSAVYLCASSLDRGGGEQYFGPGTRLTVT.

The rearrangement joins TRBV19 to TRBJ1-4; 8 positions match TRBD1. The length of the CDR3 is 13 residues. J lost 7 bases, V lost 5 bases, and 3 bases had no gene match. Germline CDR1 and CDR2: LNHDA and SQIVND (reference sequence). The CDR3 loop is CASSGQGSEKLFF. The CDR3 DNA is TGTGCCAGTAGTGGACAGGGAAGTGAAAAACTGTTTTTT.

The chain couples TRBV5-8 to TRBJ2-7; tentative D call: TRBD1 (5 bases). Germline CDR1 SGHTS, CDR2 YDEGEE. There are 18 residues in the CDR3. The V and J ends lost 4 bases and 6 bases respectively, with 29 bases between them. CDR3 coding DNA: TGTGCCAGCAGCAGAACGGTGGGCAGGGCGGATGTGGCGCGCGAGCAGTACTTC. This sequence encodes CASSRTVGRADVAREQYF.